This T cell receptor (beta chain) was documented in a study of cytomegalovirus exposure and HLA in healthy donors. V lost 7 bases to trimming and J lost 4 bases, with 13 bases between them. Germline lookup yields CDR1 SNHLY and CDR2 FYNNEI. This CDR3 spans 14 amino acids. Here immunoSEQ multiplex PCR was the method, and the copy in TCRdb shows in-frame clones only, minus some. The data show 150,000 to 200,000 clones, just under 90% seen once. The sequencing input was PBMCs. The chain has TRBV2 and TRBJ2-2; perhaps TRBD2 as D (6 bases). This receptor was taken from a man between 18 and 35 years old in good health and CMV-seropositive. The CDR3 bases are TGTGCCAGCACGGTAGCGGAGTCCACCGGGGAGCTGTTTTTT. This codes for CASTVAESTGELFF.